The text below deals with one TCR beta chain. Authors' methods: Reference gene primer amplification yielded estimated nucleated cell counts. Data came from immunoSEQ multiplex PCR; TCRdb stores just in-frame clones and leaves some out. The V and J calls and clone size are taken from that table; D and trimming were inferred from the DNA. The profile shows around 480,000 clones, around 89% of them singletons. The data are from a study of blood T cell repertoires in COVID-19. Study-wide context: The samples span acute and convalescent COVID-19 from the United States, Italy and Spain. PBMCs, B-cell-depleted T cells, or T cells provided the cDNA or gDNA that made up the material.

Looked up from germline, CDR1 is SEHNR and CDR2 is FQNEAQ (reference sequence). V lost 5 bases and J lost 4, with 18 bases in between. The CDR3 runs to 15 residues. The clonotype originates from a woman aged 50 to 65 with COVID-19, enrolled during active disease. The sequenced sample consisted of peripheral blood. This sequence joins TRBV7-9 and TRBJ2-7, with a possible D match to TRBD2 (6 bases). The CDR3 reads CASSRSLGEVYEQYF. CDR3 in DNA: TGTGCCAGCAGCCGAAGTCTGGGGGAGGTGTACGAGCAGTACTTC.